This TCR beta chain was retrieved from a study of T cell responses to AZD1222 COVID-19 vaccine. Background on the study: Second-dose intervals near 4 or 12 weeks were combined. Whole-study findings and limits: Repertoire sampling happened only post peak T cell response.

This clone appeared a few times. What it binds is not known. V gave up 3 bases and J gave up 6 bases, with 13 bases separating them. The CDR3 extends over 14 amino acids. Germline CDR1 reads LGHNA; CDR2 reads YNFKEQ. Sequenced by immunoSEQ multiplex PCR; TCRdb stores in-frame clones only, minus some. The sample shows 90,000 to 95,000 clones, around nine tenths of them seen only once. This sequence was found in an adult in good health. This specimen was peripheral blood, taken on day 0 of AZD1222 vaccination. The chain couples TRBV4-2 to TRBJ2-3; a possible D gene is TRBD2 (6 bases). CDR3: CASSHATRSDTQYF. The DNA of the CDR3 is TGTGCCAGCAGCCATGCGACTAGGTCGGATACGCAGTATTTT.